One sample yielded the 31 T cell receptor beta chains listed below, sequenced in a study of graft-versus-host responses after intestinal transplantation. Their recognized antigens are unknown. Clones were sequenced by immunoSEQ multiplex PCR, and TCRdb holds only the in-frame ones, with some missing. The table has over 120,000 clones, over 90% seen once. The source material was unstimulated CD4+ T cells sorted from spleen or lymph node cells, sampled before intestinal transplant. These receptors came from a human donor who received an intestinal transplant.

J is TRBJ1-4 and V is TRBV28; the D gene is possibly TRBD1 (6 bases). CDR3 length equals 15 residues. The V end was cut by 9 bases, the J end by 3 bases, with 17 bases between. Per germline, CDR1 MDHEN and CDR2 SYDVKM. This chain's CDR3 is CASNPTGTANEKLFF. In DNA, the CDR3 is TGTGCCAGTAACCCAACAGGGACGGCTAATGAAAAACTGTTTTTT.

The rearrangement joins TRBV4-2 to TRBJ2-4; D may be TRBD2 (5 bases). Trimming removed 4 bases at V and 2 bases at J, with 6 bases between. Germline V gene sequence: CDR1 LGHNA, CDR2 YNFKEQ. The CDR3 spans 13 residues. CDR3 in DNA: TGTGCCAGCAGCCGGGAGACCAAAAACATTCAGTACTTC. Its translation is CASSRETKNIQYF.

The CDR3 DNA reads as TGTGCCAGCAGCCCGAGACCGGCAGGGGTGCGAAGTCGGTTGGATGAAAAACTGTTTTTT. This encodes CASSPRPAGVRSRLDEKLFF. The chain employs TRBV4-2 and TRBJ1-4, with a possible D match to TRBD1 (6 bases). Trimming stripped 4 bases from V and 6 bases from J, with 30 bases between. The CDR3 has 20 amino acids. Germline CDR1 and CDR2: LGHNA and YNFKEQ.

The genes are TRBV15 and TRBJ2-5; TRBD2 agrees at 8 bases. The CDR3 consists of 17 residues. J lost 6 bases, V lost 1 base, and 13 bases had no gene match. Germline V gene sequence: CDR1 LNHNV, CDR2 YYDKDF (reference sequence). DNA of the CDR3: TGTGCCACCAGCAGAGCCTTTAGAGCGGGAGTCGAAAAGACCCAGTACTTC. As protein: CATSRAFRAGVEKTQYF.

The chain has TRBV7-9 and TRBJ1-5; the D is unclear. Germline-derived CDR1 and CDR2 are SEHNR and FQNEAQ (reference sequence). V lost 8 bases and J 4 bases, leaving 6 bases between the germline ends. The CDR3 consists of 11 residues. The CDR3 here is CASGYNQPQHF. Here the CDR3 DNA reads TGTGCCAGCGGGTATAATCAGCCCCAGCATTTT. Complete variable domain (other parts from reference TRBV7-9 and TRBJ1-5): DTGVSQNPRHKITKRGQNVTFRCDPISEHNRLYWYRQTLGQGPEFLTYFQNEAQLEKSRLLSDRFSAERPKGSFSTLEIQRTEQGDSAMYLCASGYNQPQHFGDGTRLSIL.

This clone occurred once. The chain links TRBV6-5 to TRBJ2-1; no clear D gene. CDR3 length: 14 amino acids. V lost 4 bases to trimming and J lost 10 bases, with 17 bases between them. Looked up from germline, CDR1 is MNHEY and CDR2 is SVGAGI. The DNA of the CDR3 is TGTGCCAGCAGTTTCAACCTTGGGATGGGCGAGCAGTTCTTC. Amino acids: CASSFNLGMGEQFF.

The rearrangement uses TRBV4-1 and TRBJ2-5, with D hard to call. The last part of the DNA fits TRBJ2-7 better; the J call may be wrong. This CDR3 contains 18 residues. Germline CDR1 reads MGHRA; CDR2 reads YSYEKL. The CDR3 loop reads CASSQEWRRTADPYEQYF. CDR3 DNA: TGCGCCAGCAGCCAAGAATGGCGCAGGACCGCCGATCCCTACGAGCAGTACTTC.

The chain uses TRBV5-6 and TRBJ2-7; D is unclear. Trimming stripped 6 bases from V and 5 bases from J, with 15 bases between. CDR1 and CDR2 (germline): SGHDT, YYEEEE. CDR3 length equals 13 residues. The CDR3 sequence is CASTLSVPDEQYF. As DNA, the CDR3 is TGTGCCAGCACCCTTTCGGTACCCGACGAGCAGTACTTC.

To note about this clone: The junction departs from the called germline gene at one end, perhaps through a read error. This chain connects TRBV7-9 to TRBJ1-3; TRBD1 agrees at 8 bases. The CDR3 is made up of 16 amino acids. Germline V gene sequence: CDR1 SEHNR, CDR2 FQNEAQ (reference sequence). CDR3 nucleotide sequence: TGTGCCAGCAGCTTTCCGGAACAGGGGGTTGGAGACACCATATATTTT. Its translation is CASSFPEQGVGDTIYF.

The rearrangement links TRBV19 to TRBJ2-1; TRBD2 might be the D (5 bases). Germline V CDR1 and CDR2: LNHDA, SQIVND (reference sequence). V was pared by 2 bases and J by 4 bases, with 21 bases between. CDR3 length: 18 residues. The CDR3 is CASSISSPGSLSYNEQFF. CDR3 DNA sequence: TGTGCCAGTAGTATATCCTCTCCGGGATCCTTGAGTTACAATGAGCAGTTCTTC.

CDR3 sequence: CASSYSKTGRQPQHF. CDR3 sequence (DNA): TGTGCCAGCAGTTACTCTAAGACAGGGCGGCAGCCCCAGCATTTT. The chain couples TRBV6-5 to TRBJ1-5, with 7 positions matching TRBD1. J lost 7 bases, V lost 0 bases, and 6 bases had no gene match. The CDR3 has 15 amino acids. CDR1 is MNHEY and CDR2 is SVGAGI in the germline V gene.

This rearrangement joins TRBV7-3 to TRBJ2-3; tentative D call: TRBD1 (5 bases). Trimming took 5 bases from V and 4 from J, leaving 13 bases between them. Germline lookup yields CDR1 SGHTA and CDR2 FQGTGA. This CDR3 spans 14 amino acids. CDR3 loop: CASSPRVYPDTQYF. CDR3 in DNA: TGTGCCAGCAGCCCCAGGGTTTACCCAGATACGCAGTATTTT.

This chain links TRBV6-5 with TRBJ2-1; tentative D call: TRBD2 (6 bases). The CDR3 contains 15 residues. Germline V gene sequence: CDR1 MNHEY, CDR2 SVGAGI. Trimming took 5 bases from V and 4 from J, leaving 15 bases between them. Written as DNA, the CDR3 is TGTGCCAGCAGTCAAAGGAGGGAACCATACAATGAGCAGTTCTTC. Translated: CASSQRREPYNEQFF.

The chain carries TRBV30 and TRBJ1-6; possibly TRBD1 for D (5 bases). Trimming shortened V by 7 bases and J by 5 bases, and 21 bases separated the two germline ends. Germline V gene lookup returns CDR1 GTSNPN and CDR2 SVGIG (reference sequence). The CDR3 loop spans 16 amino acids. For the CDR3, the DNA is TGTGCCTCGCTGGATGGGGAGGGGCCTAATAATTCACCCCTCCACTTT. Translation gives CASLDGEGPNNSPLHF.

J is TRBJ2-1 and V is TRBV4-2; either TRBD1 or TRBD2 may fit D (6 bases each). This CDR3 comprises 15 residues. V lost 7 bases and J lost 5, with 18 bases in between. Germline values: CDR1 LGHNA, CDR2 YNFKEQ. The CDR3 sequence: CASTSGGIDHNEQFF. The CDR3 region has the DNA TGTGCCAGCACCTCCGGGGGCATAGACCACAATGAGCAGTTCTTC.

The chain links TRBV25-1 to TRBJ2-6, with D possibly TRBD2 on 5 matching bases. This CDR3 contains 18 residues. The germline V gene has CDR1 MGHDK and CDR2 SYGVNS. Between the trimmed V and J ends, which lost 2 bases and 1 base, there was a span of 15 bases. The CDR3: CASSEAGVPSSGANVLTF. DNA for the CDR3: TGTGCCAGCAGTGAAGCCGGGGTACCTAGTTCTGGGGCCAACGTCCTGACTTTC.

The V gene is TRBV6-9, the J gene TRBJ1-2; D is uncertain. The CDR3 has 17 residues. Trimming stripped 5 bases from V and 4 bases from J, with 23 bases between. CDR1 is MNHGY, CDR2 SVAAGI, per germline. Here the CDR3 DNA reads TGTGCCAGCAGTGGGTGTCGGTCTTACGGAAAGACCTATGGCTACACCTTC. Its translation: CASSGCRSYGKTYGYTF.

V is TRBV6-1 and J is TRBJ1-2; possibly TRBD1 for D (5 bases). CDR3 size: 13 residues. The V gene's germline CDR1 is MNHNS and CDR2 SASEGT. Trimming pared 5 bases from V and 6 bases from J, leaving 13 bases between. DNA of the CDR3: TGTGCCAGCAGTTTGGGGGGTATTGATGGCTACACCTTC. Protein sequence: CASSLGGIDGYTF.

This chain connects TRBV5-4 to TRBJ1-1, with D possibly being TRBD1 (5 bases). Trimming left V 0 bases short and J 0 bases short, with 9 bases between. The CDR3 is made up of 15 amino acids. CDR1 and CDR2 from the germline V gene are SGHNT and YYREEE (reference sequence). The CDR3 loop reads CASSLGQTMNTEAFF. Here the CDR3 DNA reads TGTGCCAGCAGCTTGGGACAGACGATGAACACTGAAGCTTTCTTT.

A word on this clone: The same CDR3 is also encoded by other DNA sequences in this sample. The CDR3 sequence is CASSLEGNEQFF. CDR3 sequence (DNA): TGCGCCAGCAGCTTGGAGGGCAATGAGCAGTTCTTC. This sequence joins TRBV5-1 and TRBJ2-1, with D uncertain. Germline V CDR1 and CDR2: SGHRS, YFSETQ. This CDR3 comprises 12 residues. V was pared by 0 bases and J by 6 bases, with 4 bases between.

The V and J genes are TRBV5-1 and TRBJ1-2; perhaps TRBD1 as D (6 bases). V lost 5 bases, J lost 2 bases, and 10 bases lay in between. The CDR3 consists of 13 residues. From germline, CDR1 is SGHRS and CDR2 YFSETQ. The CDR3 is CASRIDRNYGYTF. DNA of the CDR3: TGCGCCAGCAGGATCGACAGGAACTATGGCTACACCTTC.

The rearrangement uses TRBV20-1 and TRBJ1-1, with D maybe TRBD1 (6 bases). The CDR3 has 9 amino acids. V was pared by 6 bases and J by 13 bases, with 12 bases between. Germline V gives CDR1 DFQATT, CDR2 SNEGSKA (reference sequence). The CDR3 region is CSAEDSFFF. The CDR3 DNA is TGCAGTGCAGAGGACAGTTTTTTCTTT.

This clone was seen a few times. The chain has TRBV19 and TRBJ1-5; D not resolved. The length of the CDR3 is 14 residues. Trimming shortened V by 4 bases and J by 8 bases, and 15 bases separated the two germline ends. Germline lookup yields CDR1 LNHDA and CDR2 SQIVND (reference sequence). CDR3 region: CASSTTGRRKPQHF. Here the CDR3 DNA reads TGTGCCAGTAGTACCACCGGCCGGAGGAAGCCCCAGCATTTT.

The genes are TRBV4-1 and TRBJ1-2; D unclear. In germline, CDR1 is MGHRA, CDR2 YSYEKL. Trimming stripped 1 base from V and 4 bases from J, with 13 bases between. The CDR3 totals 15 residues. The CDR3 DNA follows: TGCGCCAGCAGCCAAGGTCCACAGATAATCTATGGCTACACCTTC. Amino acid sequence: CASSQGPQIIYGYTF.

The chain couples TRBV5-1 to TRBJ2-3; D may be TRBD1 or TRBD2 (5 bases each). V shed 2 bases and J shed 1 base, with 11 bases lying between them. The germline CDR1 and CDR2 sequences are SGHRS and YFSETQ. CDR3 length: 15 amino acids. The CDR3 bases are TGCGCCAGCAGCTTTTCCGGGACCCGCACAGATACGCAGTATTTT. It yields the protein CASSFSGTRTDTQYF. The whole variable domain, remainder taken from reference TRBV5-1 and TRBJ2-3, is KAGVTQTPRYLIKTRGQQVTLSCSPISGHRSVSWYQQTPGQGLQFLFEYFSETQRNKGNFPGRFSGRQFSNSRSEMNVSTLELGDSALYLCASSFSGTRTDTQYFGPGTRLTVL.

The J gene is TRBJ1-2, the V gene TRBV21-1. TRBV21-1 is tagged as a pseudogene. The CDR3 has 16 amino acids. CDR3 loop: CASSNLTGRVVYGYTF. The CDR3 region has the DNA TGTGCCAGCAGCAACCTCACAGGGAGGGTTGTGTATGGCTACACCTTC.

This sequence joins TRBV19 and TRBJ2-5; D might be TRBD2 (6 bases). Gene TRBJ2-7 matches the end of the DNA better, so the J call may be wrong. Germline V CDR1 and CDR2: LNHDA, SQIVND (reference sequence). The CDR3 totals 15 residues. The chain's CDR3 is CASSIAGLGSYEQYF. CDR3 sequence (DNA): TGTGCCAGTAGTATTGCGGGGTTGGGGTCCTACGAGCAGTACTTC.

This chain uses TRBV28 with TRBJ2-7, with 14 bases identical to TRBD2. Germline V gene sequence: CDR1 MDHEN, CDR2 SYDVKM. The CDR3 has 15 amino acids. J lost 8 bases, V lost 5 bases, and 8 bases had no gene match. Written as DNA, the CDR3 is TGTGCCAGCAGTCTTCCGGGACTAGCGGGAGAAAAGCAGTACTTC. Its translation is CASSLPGLAGEKQYF.

J is TRBJ2-1 and V is TRBV7-3; 7 positions agree with TRBD2. Losses at the gene ends were 5 bases for V and 4 bases for J; bases not matched to a gene: 8. Per germline, CDR1 SGHTA and CDR2 FQGTGA. CDR3 length: 15 residues. DNA for the CDR3: TGTGCCAGCAGCGCCGGTAGCGGGCCGTACAATGAGCAGTTCTTC. Translating gives CASSAGSGPYNEQFF.

As for this clone: Other nucleotide sequences from this sample produce the same CDR3. V and J are TRBV5-1 and TRBJ1-5, with D hard to call. V was trimmed by 0 bases and J by 0 bases, leaving 7 bases between them. The germline V gene has CDR1 SGHRS and CDR2 YFSETQ. This CDR3 comprises 15 residues. Here the CDR3 DNA reads TGCGCCAGCAGCTTGGATGGGTATAGCAATCAGCCCCAGCATTTT. Residues: CASSLDGYSNQPQHF. Together with reference TRBV5-1 and TRBJ1-5, the CDR3 gives the full variable domain: KAGVTQTPRYLIKTRGQQVTLSCSPISGHRSVSWYQQTPGQGLQFLFEYFSETQRNKGNFPGRFSGRQFSNSRSEMNVSTLELGDSALYLCASSLDGYSNQPQHFGDGTRLSIL.

The CDR3 sequence: CASSTSSGTSGYNEQFF. For the CDR3, the DNA is TGTGCCAGCAGCACTTCGTCCGGGACTAGCGGTTACAATGAGCAGTTCTTC. The genes are TRBV21-1 and TRBJ2-1; TRBD2, the table's D call, was not compared with the DNA. TRBV21-1 is designated a pseudogene. The length of the CDR3 is 17 residues.